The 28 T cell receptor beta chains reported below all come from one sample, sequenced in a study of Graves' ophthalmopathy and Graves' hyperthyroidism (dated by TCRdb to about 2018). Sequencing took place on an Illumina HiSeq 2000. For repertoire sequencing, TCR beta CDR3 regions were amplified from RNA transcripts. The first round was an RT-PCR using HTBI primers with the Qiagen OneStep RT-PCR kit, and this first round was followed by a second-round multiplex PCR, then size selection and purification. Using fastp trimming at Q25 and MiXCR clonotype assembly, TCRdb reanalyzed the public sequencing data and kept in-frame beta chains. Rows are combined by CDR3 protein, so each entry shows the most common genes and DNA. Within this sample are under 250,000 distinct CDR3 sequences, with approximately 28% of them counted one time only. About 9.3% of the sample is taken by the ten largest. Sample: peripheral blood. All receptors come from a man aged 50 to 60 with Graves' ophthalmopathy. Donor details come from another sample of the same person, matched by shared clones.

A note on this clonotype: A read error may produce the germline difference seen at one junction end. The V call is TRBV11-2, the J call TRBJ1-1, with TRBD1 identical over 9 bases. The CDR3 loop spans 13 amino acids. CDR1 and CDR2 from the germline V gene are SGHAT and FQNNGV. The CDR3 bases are TGTGCCAGCAGCGTAGACAGGGGGACTGAAGCTTTCTTT. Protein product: CASSVDRGTEAFF.

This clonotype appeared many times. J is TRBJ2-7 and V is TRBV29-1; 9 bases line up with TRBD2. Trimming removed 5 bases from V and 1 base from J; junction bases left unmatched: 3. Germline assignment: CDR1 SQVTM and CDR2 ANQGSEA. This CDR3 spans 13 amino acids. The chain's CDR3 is CSVQGLASYEQYF. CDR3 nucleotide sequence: TGCAGCGTTCAGGGACTAGCATCCTACGAGCAGTACTTC.

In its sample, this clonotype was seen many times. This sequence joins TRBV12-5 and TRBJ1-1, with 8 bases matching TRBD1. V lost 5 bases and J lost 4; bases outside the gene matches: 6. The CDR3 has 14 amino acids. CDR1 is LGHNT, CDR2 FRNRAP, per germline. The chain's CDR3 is CASGVTGVGTEAFF. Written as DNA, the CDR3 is TGTGCTAGTGGTGTGACAGGGGTAGGCACTGAAGCTTTCTTT.

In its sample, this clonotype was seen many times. The CDR3 protein is CASSPTENYGYTF. In nucleotides, the CDR3 is TGTGCCAGCAGTCCGACGGAGAACTATGGCTACACCTTC. The rearrangement links TRBV6-5 to TRBJ1-2; D ambiguous. Germline assignment: CDR1 MNHEY and CDR2 SVGAGI. The CDR3 covers 13 residues. The V end was cut by 5 bases, the J end by 2 bases, with 9 bases between.

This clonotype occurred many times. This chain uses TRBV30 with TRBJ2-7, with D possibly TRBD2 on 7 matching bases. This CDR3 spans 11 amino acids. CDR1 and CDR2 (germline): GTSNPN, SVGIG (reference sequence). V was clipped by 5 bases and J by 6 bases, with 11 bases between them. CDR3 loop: CAWGQRGEQYF. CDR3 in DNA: TGTGCCTGGGGACAGCGGGGCGAGCAGTACTTC.

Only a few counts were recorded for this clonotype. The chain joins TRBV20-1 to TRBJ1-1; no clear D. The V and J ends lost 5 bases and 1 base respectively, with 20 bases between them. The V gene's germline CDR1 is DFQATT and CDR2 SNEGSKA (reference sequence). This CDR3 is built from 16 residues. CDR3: CSADRASTTPNTEAFF. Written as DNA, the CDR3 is TGCAGTGCTGATCGGGCTTCTACAACGCCGAACACTGAAGCTTTCTTT.

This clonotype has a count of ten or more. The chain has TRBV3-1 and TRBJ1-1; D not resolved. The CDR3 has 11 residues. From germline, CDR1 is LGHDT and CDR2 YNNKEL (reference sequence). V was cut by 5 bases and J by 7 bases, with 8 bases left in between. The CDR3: CASSFGLEAFF. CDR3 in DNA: TGTGCCAGCAGCTTCGGCCTTGAAGCTTTCTTT.

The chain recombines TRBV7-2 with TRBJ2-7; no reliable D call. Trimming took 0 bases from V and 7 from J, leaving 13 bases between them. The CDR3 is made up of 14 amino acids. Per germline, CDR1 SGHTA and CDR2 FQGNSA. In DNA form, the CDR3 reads TGTGCCAGCAGCTTAGCGCTAGATCGTTGGGAGCAGTACTTC. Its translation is CASSLALDRWEQYF. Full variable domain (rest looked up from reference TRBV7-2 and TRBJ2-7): GAGVSQSPSNKVTEKGKDVELRCDPISGHTALYWYRQSLGQGLEFLIYFQGNSAPDKSGLPSDRFSAERTGGSVSTLTIQRTQQEDSAVYLCASSLALDRWEQYFGPGTRLTVT.

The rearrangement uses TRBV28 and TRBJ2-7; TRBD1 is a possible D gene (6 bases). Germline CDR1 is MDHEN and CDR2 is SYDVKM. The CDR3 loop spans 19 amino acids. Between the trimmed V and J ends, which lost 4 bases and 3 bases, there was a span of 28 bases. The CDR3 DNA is TGTGCCAGCAGTTCCGTAAAAAGGACAGCCAAAACTGGCGACTACGAGCAGTACTTC. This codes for CASSSVKRTAKTGDYEQYF.

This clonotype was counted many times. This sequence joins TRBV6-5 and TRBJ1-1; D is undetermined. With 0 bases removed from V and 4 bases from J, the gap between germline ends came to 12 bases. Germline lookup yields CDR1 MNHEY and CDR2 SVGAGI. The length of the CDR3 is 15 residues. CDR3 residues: CASSYSGPWGTEAFF. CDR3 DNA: TGTGCCAGCAGTTACTCGGGCCCCTGGGGCACTGAAGCTTTCTTT.

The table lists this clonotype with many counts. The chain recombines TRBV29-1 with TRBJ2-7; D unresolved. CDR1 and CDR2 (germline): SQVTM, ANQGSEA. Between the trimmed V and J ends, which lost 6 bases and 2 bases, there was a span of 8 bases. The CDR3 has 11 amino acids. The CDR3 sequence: CSVDTTYEQYF. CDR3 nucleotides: TGCAGCGTGGATACAACCTACGAGCAGTACTTC.

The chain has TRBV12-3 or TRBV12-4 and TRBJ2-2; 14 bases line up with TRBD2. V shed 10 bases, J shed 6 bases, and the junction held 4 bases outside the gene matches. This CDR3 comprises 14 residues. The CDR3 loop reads CATRTSGRSGELFF. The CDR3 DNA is TGTGCCACCCGGACTAGCGGGAGGTCCGGGGAGCTGTTTTTT.

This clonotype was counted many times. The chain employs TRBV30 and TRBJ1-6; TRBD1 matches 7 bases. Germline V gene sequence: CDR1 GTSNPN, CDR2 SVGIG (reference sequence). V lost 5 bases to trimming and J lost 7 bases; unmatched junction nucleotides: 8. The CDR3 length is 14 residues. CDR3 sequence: CAWEPGGRNSPLHF. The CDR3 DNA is TGTGCCTGGGAACCAGGGGGTCGGAATTCACCCCTCCACTTT.

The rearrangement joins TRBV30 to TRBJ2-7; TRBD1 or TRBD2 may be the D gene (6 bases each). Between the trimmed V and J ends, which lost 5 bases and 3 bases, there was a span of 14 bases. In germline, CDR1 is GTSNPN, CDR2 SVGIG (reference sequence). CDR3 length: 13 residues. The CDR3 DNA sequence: TGTGCCTGGGGTTGGGGGGCTGACTACGAGCAGTACTTC. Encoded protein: CAWGWGADYEQYF.

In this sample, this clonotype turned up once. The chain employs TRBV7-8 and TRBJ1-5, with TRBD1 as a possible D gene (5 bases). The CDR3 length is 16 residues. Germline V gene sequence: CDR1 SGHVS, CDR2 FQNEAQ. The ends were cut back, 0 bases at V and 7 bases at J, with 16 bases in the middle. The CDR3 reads CASSLARVAGRQPQHF. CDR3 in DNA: TGTGCCAGCAGCTTAGCGCGGGTGGCAGGGAGACAGCCCCAGCATTTT. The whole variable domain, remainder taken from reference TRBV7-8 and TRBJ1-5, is GAGVSQSPRYKVAKRGQDVALRCDPISGHVSLFWYQQALGQGPEFLTYFQNEAQLDKSGLPSDRFFAERPEGSVSTLKIQRTQQEDSAVYLCASSLARVAGRQPQHFGDGTRLSIL.

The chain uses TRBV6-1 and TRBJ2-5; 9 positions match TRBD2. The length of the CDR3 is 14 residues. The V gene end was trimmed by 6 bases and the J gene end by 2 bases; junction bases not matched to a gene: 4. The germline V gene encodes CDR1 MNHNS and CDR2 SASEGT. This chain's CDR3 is CASRRTSAQETQYF. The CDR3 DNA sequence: TGTGCCAGCAGGCGGACTAGCGCACAAGAGACCCAGTACTTC.

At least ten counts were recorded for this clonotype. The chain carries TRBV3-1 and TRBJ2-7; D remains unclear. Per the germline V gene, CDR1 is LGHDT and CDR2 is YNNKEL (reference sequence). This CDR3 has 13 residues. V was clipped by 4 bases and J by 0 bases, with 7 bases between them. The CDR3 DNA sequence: TGTGCCAGCAGCCCGGAAGTCTCCTACGAGCAGTACTTC. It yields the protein CASSPEVSYEQYF.

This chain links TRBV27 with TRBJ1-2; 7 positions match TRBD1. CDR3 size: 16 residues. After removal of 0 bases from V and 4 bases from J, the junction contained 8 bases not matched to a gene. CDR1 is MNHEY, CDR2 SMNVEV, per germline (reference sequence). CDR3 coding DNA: TGTGCCAGCAGTTTATCGTGGGACAGAGGGCCCTATGGCTACACCTTC. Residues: CASSLSWDRGPYGYTF.

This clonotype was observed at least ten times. CDR3 residues: CASRPGAGGAGANVLTF. In DNA form, the CDR3 reads TGTGCCAGCAGGCCGGGGGCGGGAGGAGCCGGGGCCAACGTCCTGACTTTC. The chain couples TRBV6-4 to TRBJ2-6; 8 nucleotides match TRBD2. CDR1 MRHNA and CDR2 SNTAGT come from the germline V gene. V lost 6 bases and J lost 4; bases outside the gene matches: 11. CDR3 length: 17 residues.

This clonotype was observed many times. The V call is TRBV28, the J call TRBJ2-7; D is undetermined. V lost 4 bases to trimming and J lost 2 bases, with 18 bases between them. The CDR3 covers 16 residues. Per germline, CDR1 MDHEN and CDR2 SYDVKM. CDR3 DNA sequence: TGTGCCAGCAGTTCCTCGTATCTGGGGAAAACCTACGAGCAGTACTTC. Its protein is CASSSSYLGKTYEQYF.

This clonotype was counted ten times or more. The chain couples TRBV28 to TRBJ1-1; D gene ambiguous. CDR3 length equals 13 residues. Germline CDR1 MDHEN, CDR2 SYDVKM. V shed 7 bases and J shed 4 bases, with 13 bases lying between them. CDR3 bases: TGTGCCAGCAATCTCCCCAAAGGCACTGAAGCTTTCTTT. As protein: CASNLPKGTEAFF. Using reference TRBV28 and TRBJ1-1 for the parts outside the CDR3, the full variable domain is DVKVTQSSRYLVKRTGEKVFLECVQDMDHENMFWYRQDPGLGLRLIYFSYDVKMKEKGDIPEGYSVSREKKERFSLILESASTNQTSMYLCASNLPKGTEAFFGQGTRLTVV.

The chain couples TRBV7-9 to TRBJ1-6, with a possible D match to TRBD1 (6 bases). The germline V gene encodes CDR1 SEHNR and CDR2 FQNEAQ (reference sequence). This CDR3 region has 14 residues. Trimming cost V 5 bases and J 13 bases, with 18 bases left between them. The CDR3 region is CASSTGTAARPLHF. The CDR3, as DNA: TGTGCCAGCAGCACAGGGACGGCCGCGAGGCCCCTCCACTTT. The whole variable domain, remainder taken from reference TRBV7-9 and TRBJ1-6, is DTGVSQNPRHKITKRGQNVTFRCDPISEHNRLYWYRQTLGQGPEFLTYFQNEAQLEKSRLLSDRFSAERPKGSFSTLEIQRTEQGDSAMYLCASSTGTAARPLHFGNGTRLTVT.

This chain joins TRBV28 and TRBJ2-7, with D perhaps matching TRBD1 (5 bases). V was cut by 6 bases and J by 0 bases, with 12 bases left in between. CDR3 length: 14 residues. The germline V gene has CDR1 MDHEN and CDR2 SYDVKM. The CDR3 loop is CASSRQQSSYEQYF. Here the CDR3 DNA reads TGTGCCAGCAGCCGACAGCAGAGCTCCTACGAGCAGTACTTC.

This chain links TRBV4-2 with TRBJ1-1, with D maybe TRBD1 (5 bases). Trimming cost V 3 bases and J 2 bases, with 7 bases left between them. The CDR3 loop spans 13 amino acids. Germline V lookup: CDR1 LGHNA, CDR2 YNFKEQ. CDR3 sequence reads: CASSHQGNTEAFF. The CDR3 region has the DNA TGTGCCAGCAGCCACCAGGGAAACACTGAAGCTTTCTTT.

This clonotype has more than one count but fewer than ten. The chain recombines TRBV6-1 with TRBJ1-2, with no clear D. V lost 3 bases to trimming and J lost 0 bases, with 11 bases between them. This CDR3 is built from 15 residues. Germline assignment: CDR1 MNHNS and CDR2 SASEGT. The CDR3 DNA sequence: TGTGCCAGCAGTGAGGGTACAGTAGCTAACTATGGCTACACCTTC. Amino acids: CASSEGTVANYGYTF.

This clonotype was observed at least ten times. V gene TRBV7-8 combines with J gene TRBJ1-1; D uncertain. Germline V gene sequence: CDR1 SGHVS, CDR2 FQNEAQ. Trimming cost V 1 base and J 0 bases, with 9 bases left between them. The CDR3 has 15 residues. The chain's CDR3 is CASSLEAGMNTEAFF. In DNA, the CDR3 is TGTGCCAGCAGCTTAGAGGCAGGTATGAACACTGAAGCTTTCTTT.

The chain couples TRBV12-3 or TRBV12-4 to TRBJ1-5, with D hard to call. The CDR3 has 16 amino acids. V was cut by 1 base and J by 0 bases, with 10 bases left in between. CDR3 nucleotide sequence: TGTGCCAGCAGTTTAGGGTCACAGATTAGCAATCAGCCCCAGCATTTT. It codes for CASSLGSQISNQPQHF.

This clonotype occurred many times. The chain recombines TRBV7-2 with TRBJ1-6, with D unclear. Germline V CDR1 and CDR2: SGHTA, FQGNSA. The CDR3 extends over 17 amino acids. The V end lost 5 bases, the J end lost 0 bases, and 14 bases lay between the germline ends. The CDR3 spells CASSLRPTSSYNSPLHF. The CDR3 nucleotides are TGTGCCAGCAGCCTCAGACCGACGAGCTCCTATAATTCACCCCTCCACTTT.